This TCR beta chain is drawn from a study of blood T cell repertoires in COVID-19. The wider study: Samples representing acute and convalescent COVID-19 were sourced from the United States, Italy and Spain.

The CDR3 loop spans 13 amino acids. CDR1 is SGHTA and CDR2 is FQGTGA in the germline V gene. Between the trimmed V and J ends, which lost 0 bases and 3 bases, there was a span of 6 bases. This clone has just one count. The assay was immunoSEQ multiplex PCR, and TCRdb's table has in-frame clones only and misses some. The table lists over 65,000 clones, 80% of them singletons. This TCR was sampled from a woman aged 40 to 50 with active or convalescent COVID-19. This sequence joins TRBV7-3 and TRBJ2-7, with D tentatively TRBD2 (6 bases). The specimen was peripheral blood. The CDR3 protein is CASSLTSGYEQYF. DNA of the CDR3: TGTGCCAGCAGCTTAACTAGCGGCTACGAGCAGTACTTC. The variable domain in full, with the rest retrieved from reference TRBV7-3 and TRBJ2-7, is GAGVSQTPSNKVTEKGKYVELRCDPISGHTALYWYRQSLGQGPEFLIYFQGTGAADDSGLPNDRFFAVRPEGSVSTLKIQRTERGDSAVYLCASSLTSGYEQYFGPGTRLTVT.